This T cell receptor beta chain was obtained from a study of blood T cell repertoires in COVID-19. Study as a whole: From the United States, Italy and Spain came samples of acute and convalescent COVID-19.

Only in-frame clones appear in the TCRdb table, and some are missing; sequencing was by immunoSEQ multiplex PCR. Of more than 350,000 clones detected, about 88% appear once; the ten largest clones hold roughly 1.4%. The germline CDR1 and CDR2 sequences are SGHDT and YYEEEE. The CDR3 runs to 16 residues. The germline V and J ends were trimmed by 3 bases and 4 bases, with 19 bases remaining between them. Recruitment covered 20 to 25 US areas and drew participants whose ages spanned 18 to 89 years. Participants' reported clinical history set cohort assignment. The chain has TRBV5-6 and TRBJ1-2, with D perhaps matching TRBD1 (6 bases). The TCR was taken from a woman under 30 who had been exposed to COVID-19. Sequencing input: PBMCs or T cells enriched from blood (not recorded which). The CDR3 nucleotides are TGTGCCAGCAGCTCCCCAGGGGCCAGGTCCAGCTATGGCTACACCTTC. Protein product: CASSSPGARSSYGYTF.